The 11 T cell receptor beta chains below were found in one sample sequenced in a study of blood T cells in healthy people across ages. A second 7 to 11 cycle PCR used barcoded and J-beta primers. TCRdb reprocessed the 5' RACE reads via MiXCR and lists one record per CDR3 protein. The table includes roughly 1,500,000 distinct CDR3 sequences, roughly 30% detected once. Sequencing was done on a sample of blood. These receptors originate from a woman aged 25 to 39 in good health.

Regarding this clonotype: As the CDR3 is not closed by the conserved phenylalanine or tryptophan, this likely results from a read error. The DNA is left out, because the CDR3 cannot be placed on it with certainty; the CDR3 is given as TCRdb lists it. J is TRBJ2-2 and V is TRBV28; the table's D call, TRBD1, was not checked against the DNA. Germline V gene lookup returns CDR1 MDHEN and CDR2 SYDVKM. Inclusive of both ends, the CDR3 amounts to 13 amino acids. The CDR3 reads CASSFRKGGERFL.

The rearrangement uses TRBV18 and TRBJ1-2; D is ambiguous. The V gene lost 2 bases and the J gene lost 2 bases, with 6 bases spanning the gap. Per the germline V gene, CDR1 is KGHSH and CDR2 is LQKENI. The CDR3 length is 13 residues. For the CDR3, the DNA is TGTGCCAGCTCACCAGACGAAAACTATGGCTACACCTTC. Translation: CASSPDENYGYTF. The entire variable domain, with the rest obtained from reference TRBV18 and TRBJ1-2, is as follows: NAGVMQNPRHLVRRRGQEARLRCSPMKGHSHVYWYRQLPEEGLKFMVYLQKENIIDESGMPKERFSAEFPKEGPSILRIQQVVRGDSAAYFCASSPDENYGYTFGSGTRLTVV.

Details on this clonotype: A junction boundary mismatches the germline segment, possibly from a read error. The rearrangement uses TRBV24-1 and TRBJ2-1, with D perhaps matching TRBD1 (6 bases). The V gene's germline CDR1 is KGHDR and CDR2 SFDVKD. CDR3 size: 17 residues. The CDR3 here is CVTSDLQGTRGRDEQFF. The CDR3 region has the DNA TGTGTCACCAGTGATTTGCAAGGGACCAGGGGAAGGGATGAGCAGTTCTTC.

The chain has TRBV7-9 and TRBJ2-7; a possible D gene is TRBD2 (6 bases). The CDR3 has 14 amino acids. The germline V gene encodes CDR1 SEHNR and CDR2 FQNEAQ (reference sequence). V was cut by 5 bases and J by 0 bases, with 11 bases left in between. The CDR3 here is CASSPSSASYEQYF. The CDR3 region has the DNA TGTGCCAGCAGCCCCTCTAGCGCCTCCTACGAGCAGTACTTC. The whole variable domain, remainder taken from reference TRBV7-9 and TRBJ2-7, is DTGVSQNPRHKITKRGQNVTFRCDPISEHNRLYWYRQTLGQGPEFLTYFQNEAQLEKSRLLSDRFSAERPKGSFSTLEIQRTEQGDSAMYLCASSPSSASYEQYFGPGTRLTVT.

This clonotype showed up just a few times. This sequence joins TRBV9 and TRBJ2-2; 13 nucleotides match TRBD2. V lost 5 bases to trimming and J lost 5 bases; unmatched junction nucleotides: 3. From germline, CDR1 is SGDLS and CDR2 YYNGEE. The CDR3 contains 15 residues. CDR3 nucleotides: TGTGCCAGCAGAGCGACTAGCGGGGGGACCGGGGAGCTGTTTTTT. It encodes CASRATSGGTGELFF.

The chain is built from TRBV3-1 and TRBJ2-3; D call uncertain. Deletions cut 1 base from V and 2 bases from J, with 10 bases between. Germline lookup yields CDR1 LGHDT and CDR2 YNNKEL (reference sequence). The CDR3 is 15 residues long. The CDR3 is CASSQGPLITDTQYF. The CDR3 region has the DNA TGTGCCAGCAGCCAAGGTCCACTTATCACAGATACGCAGTATTTT.

The chain employs TRBV28 and TRBJ1-4; D unresolved. V lost 6 bases and J 8 bases, leaving 10 bases between the germline ends. This CDR3 spans 12 amino acids. Germline CDR1 reads MDHEN; CDR2 reads SYDVKM. The CDR3 spells CASRTRSEKLFF. CDR3 DNA: TGTGCCAGCAGGACTAGAAGCGAAAAACTGTTTTTT.

The chain recombines TRBV30 with TRBJ1-2; tentative D call: TRBD1 (6 bases). The CDR3 runs 13 residues. V dropped 3 bases and J dropped 3 bases, with 11 bases sitting between them. CDR1 GTSNPN and CDR2 SVGIG come from the germline V gene (reference sequence). CDR3 nucleotide sequence: TGTGCCTGGAGAACCCGGACAGACTATGGCTACACCTTC. It yields the protein CAWRTRTDYGYTF. The variable domain in full, completed from reference TRBV30 and TRBJ1-2, reads SQTIHQWPATLVQPVGSPLSLECTVEGTSNPNLYWYRQAAGRGLQLLFYSVGIGQISSEVPQNLSASRPQDRQFILSSKKLLLSDSGFYLCAWRTRTDYGYTFGSGTRLTVV.

The V gene is TRBV2, the J gene TRBJ1-2, with TRBD1 as a possible D gene (5 bases). Trimming pared 2 bases from V and 6 bases from J, leaving 10 bases between. This CDR3 is built from 13 residues. Germline-derived CDR1 and CDR2 are SNHLY and FYNNEI. Here the CDR3 reads CASSELGVNGYTF. The CDR3 DNA follows: TGTGCCAGCAGTGAACTAGGGGTTAATGGCTACACCTTC. Drawing the rest from reference TRBV2 and TRBJ1-2, the complete variable domain is EPEVTQTPSHQVTQMGQEVILRCVPISNHLYFYWYRQILGQKVEFLVSFYNNEISEKSEIFDDQFSVERPDGSNFTLKIRSTKLEDSAMYFCASSELGVNGYTFGSGTRLTVV.

This clonotype was detected ten times or more. V is TRBV12-3 or TRBV12-4 and J is TRBJ2-7, with D perhaps TRBD1 (6 bases). Trimming cost V 2 bases and J 7 bases, with 15 bases left between them. CDR3 length: 14 amino acids. The CDR3 nucleotides are TGTGCCAGCAGTTTATATGGGCAGGGGAAGGAGCAGTACTTC. Amino acid sequence: CASSLYGQGKEQYF.

The chain is built from TRBV7-8 and TRBJ2-6, with D possibly TRBD2 on 6 matching bases. V was trimmed by 7 bases and J by 4 bases, leaving 14 bases between them. The CDR3 spans 15 residues. Germline lookup yields CDR1 SGHVS and CDR2 FQNEAQ. This chain's CDR3 is CASTLSGVGANVLTF. The CDR3 DNA follows: TGTGCCAGCACCCTATCGGGGGTCGGGGCCAACGTCCTGACTTTC.